Described below is a single TCR beta chain sequence and its context. This sample is drawn from a study of blood T cell repertoires in COVID-19. In the study overall: Some COVID-19 samples were acute and others convalescent; all came from the United States, Italy and Spain. T cells, B-cell-depleted T cells, or PBMCs supplied cDNA or gDNA.

The method was immunoSEQ multiplex PCR; TCRdb's version includes in-frame clones alone and lacks a portion of them. Among around 370,000 clones listed, 91% were seen once. The clonotype comes from a woman aged 18-29 years who had recovered from COVID-19. Source material: peripheral blood.

Written as DNA, the CDR3 is TGTGCCAGCAGAGACCGGGACAGGGAGGGGGTCGACACTGAAGCTTTCTTT. It is translated as CASRDRDREGVDTEAFF. This sequence joins TRBV27 and TRBJ1-1; 9 bases agree with TRBD1. Germline loops: CDR1 MNHEY, CDR2 SMNVEV (reference sequence). The V gene end was trimmed by 6 bases and the J gene end by 3 bases; junction bases not matched to a gene: 14. This CDR3 spans 17 amino acids.